The TCR beta chain described here comes from a study of blood T cell repertoires in COVID-19. Trimming took off 0 bases at V and 0 bases at J, with 6 bases between the two ends. The CDR3 spans 16 residues. From germline, CDR1 is MNHEY and CDR2 SMNVEV (reference sequence). Method: immunoSEQ multiplex PCR; TCRdb's copy keeps in-frame clones and lacks some. In the table there are roughly 320,000 clones, about nine tenths of which are singletons. The sequence derives from a man aged 30-40 years who had recovered from COVID-19. The rearrangement links TRBV27 to TRBJ1-6; D remains unclear. The sequencing sample was made of PBMCs or T cells enriched from blood (not recorded which). The CDR3 DNA sequence: TGTGCCAGCAGTTTATCCCCCAGCTCCTATAATTCACCCCTCCACTTT. It translates to CASSLSPSSYNSPLHF.